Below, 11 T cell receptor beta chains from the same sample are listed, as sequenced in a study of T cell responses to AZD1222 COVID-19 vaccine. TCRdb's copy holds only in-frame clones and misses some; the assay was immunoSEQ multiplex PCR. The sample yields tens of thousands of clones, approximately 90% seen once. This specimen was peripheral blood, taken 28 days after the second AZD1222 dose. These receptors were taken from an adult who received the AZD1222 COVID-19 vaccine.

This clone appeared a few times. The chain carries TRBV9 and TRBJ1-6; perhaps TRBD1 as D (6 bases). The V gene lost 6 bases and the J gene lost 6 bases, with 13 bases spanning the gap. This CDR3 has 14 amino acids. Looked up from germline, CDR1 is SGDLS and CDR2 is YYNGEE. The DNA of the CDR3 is TGTGCCAGCACCAGGACAGTAGTTAATTCACCCCTCCACTTT. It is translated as CASTRTVVNSPLHF.

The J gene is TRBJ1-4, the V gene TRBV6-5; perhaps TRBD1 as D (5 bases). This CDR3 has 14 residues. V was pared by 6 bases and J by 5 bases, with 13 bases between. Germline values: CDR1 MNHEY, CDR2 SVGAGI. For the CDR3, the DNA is TGTGCCAGCAGCATCGGGACCGTCAATGAAAAACTGTTTTTT. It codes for CASSIGTVNEKLFF.

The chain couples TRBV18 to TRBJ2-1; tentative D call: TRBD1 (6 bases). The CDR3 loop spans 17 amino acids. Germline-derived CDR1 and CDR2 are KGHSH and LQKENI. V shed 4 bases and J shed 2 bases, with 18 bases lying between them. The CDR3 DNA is TGTGCCAGCTCACTCAGCAGGGGTGTGAGCCCCTACAATGAGCAGTTCTTC. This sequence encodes CASSLSRGVSPYNEQFF.

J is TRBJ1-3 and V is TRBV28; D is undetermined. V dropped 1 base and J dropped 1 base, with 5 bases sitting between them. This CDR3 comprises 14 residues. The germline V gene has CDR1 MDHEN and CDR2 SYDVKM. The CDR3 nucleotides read TGTGCCAGCAGTTTATCAGAATCTGGAAACACCATATATTTT. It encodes CASSLSESGNTIYF. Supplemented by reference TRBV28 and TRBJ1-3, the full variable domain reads DVKVTQSSRYLVKRTGEKVFLECVQDMDHENMFWYRQDPGLGLRLIYFSYDVKMKEKGDIPEGYSVSREKKERFSLILESASTNQTSMYLCASSLSESGNTIYFGEGSWLTVV.

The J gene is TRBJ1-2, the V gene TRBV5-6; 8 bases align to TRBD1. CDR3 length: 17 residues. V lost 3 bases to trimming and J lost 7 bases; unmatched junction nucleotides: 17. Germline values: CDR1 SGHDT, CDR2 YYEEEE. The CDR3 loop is CASSSLALWTGRSGYTF. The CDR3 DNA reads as TGTGCCAGCAGCTCCCTGGCCCTTTGGACAGGGAGGTCTGGCTACACCTTC. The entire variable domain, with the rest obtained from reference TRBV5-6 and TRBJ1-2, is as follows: DAGVTQSPTHLIKTRGQQVTLRCSPKSGHDTVSWYQQALGQGPQFIFQYYEEEERQRGNFPDRFSGHQFPNYSSELNVNALLLGDSALYLCASSSLALWTGRSGYTFGSGTRLTVV.

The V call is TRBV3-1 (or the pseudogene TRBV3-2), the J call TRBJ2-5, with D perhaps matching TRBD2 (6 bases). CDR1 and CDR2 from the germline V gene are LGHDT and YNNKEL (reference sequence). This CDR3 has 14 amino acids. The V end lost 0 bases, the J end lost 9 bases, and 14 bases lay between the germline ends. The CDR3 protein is CASSQDGGSLAQYF. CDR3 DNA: TGTGCCAGCAGCCAAGATGGGGGGTCCTTGGCCCAGTACTTC.

DNA of the CDR3: TGTGCCAGCAGTGATTACGATGCCTCCTACGAGCAGTACTTC. Protein sequence: CASSDYDASYEQYF. The V call is TRBV6-1, the J call TRBJ2-7; D gene unclear. CDR3 length: 14 amino acids. Between the trimmed V and J ends, which lost 3 bases and 0 bases, there was a span of 9 bases. CDR1 is MNHNS, CDR2 SASEGT, per germline.

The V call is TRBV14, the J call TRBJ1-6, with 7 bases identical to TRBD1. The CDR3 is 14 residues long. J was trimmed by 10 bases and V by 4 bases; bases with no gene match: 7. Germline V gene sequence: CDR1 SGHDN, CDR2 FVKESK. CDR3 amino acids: CASSLTGSGSPLHF. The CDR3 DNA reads TGTGCCAGCAGCCTGACAGGGAGTGGATCACCCCTCCACTTT.

CDR3 protein: CASRRDGSEAFF. The CDR3 region has the DNA TGTGCCAGCAGAAGGGATGGGTCTGAAGCTTTCTTT. This sequence joins TRBV12-3 or TRBV12-4 and TRBJ1-1; D gene ambiguous. Deletions cut 6 bases from V and 6 bases from J, with 11 bases between. This CDR3 is 12 amino acids long.

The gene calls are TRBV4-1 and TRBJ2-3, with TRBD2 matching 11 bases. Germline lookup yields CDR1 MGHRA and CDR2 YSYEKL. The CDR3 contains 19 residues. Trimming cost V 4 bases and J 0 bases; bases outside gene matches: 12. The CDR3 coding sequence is TGCGCCAGCAGCCCGAGCGGGACTAGCGGAATTTCTAGCACAGATACGCAGTATTTT. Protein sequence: CASSPSGTSGISSTDTQYF.

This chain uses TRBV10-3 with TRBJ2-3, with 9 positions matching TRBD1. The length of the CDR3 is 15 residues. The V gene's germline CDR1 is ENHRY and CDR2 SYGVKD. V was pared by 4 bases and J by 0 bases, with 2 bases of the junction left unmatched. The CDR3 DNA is TGTGCCATCAGTGGACAGGGGGGTAGCACAGATACGCAGTATTTT. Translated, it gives CAISGQGGSTDTQYF.